The next 21 T cell receptor beta chains were all read from a single sample in a study of human T cells and chemical hapten exposure. Each CDR3 protein is one row after TCRdb ran MiXCR on the RACE reads. This repertoire shows about 270,000 distinct CDR3 sequences, approximately 7.5% found once; its top ten account for 1.2%. The time point: pre-sensitization, week 0. Treatment given: therapeutic diphenylcyclopropenone sensitization with weekly scalp DPC. The sample here was whole blood, taken in connection with sensitization to the hapten diphenylcyclopropenone (DPC). Receptor source: a man younger than 30 with alopecia areata. Some clones in this sample may be carry-over from other donors' samples.

This clonotype was detected a few times. V and J are TRBV29-1 and TRBJ1-1; weak D call: TRBD1 (5 bases). Trimming took 7 bases from V and 0 from J, leaving 9 bases between them. Germline assignment: CDR1 SQVTM and CDR2 ANQGSEA. The CDR3 sequence is 12 residues long. CDR3 residues: CSGRQLNTEAFF. DNA of the CDR3: TGCAGCGGCCGACAGCTGAACACTGAAGCTTTCTTT.

Only a few counts were recorded for this clonotype. This sequence joins TRBV4-2 and TRBJ2-5; D not resolved. V was pared by 3 bases and J by 5 bases, with 10 bases between. Germline V gene lookup returns CDR1 LGHNA and CDR2 YNFKEQ. The CDR3 is 13 residues long. Here the CDR3 DNA reads TGTGCCAGCAGCCAGGGTATTAGCGAGACCCAGTACTTC. Protein product: CASSQGISETQYF.

The table lists this clonotype with many counts. CDR3 in amino acids: CASSLGQIYGYTF. The DNA for the CDR3 is TGCGCCAGCAGCTTGGGACAAATATATGGCTACACCTTC. The V call is TRBV5-1, the J call TRBJ1-2; D remains ambiguous. The germline V and J ends were trimmed by 0 bases and 5 bases, with 8 bases remaining between them. The germline V gene encodes CDR1 SGHRS and CDR2 YFSETQ. This CDR3 has 13 residues.

V usage is TRBV6-2 or TRBV6-3 and J usage is TRBJ1-5; the D is unclear. With 8 bases removed from V and 0 bases from J, the gap between germline ends came to 8 bases. The CDR3 length is 13 residues. The germline V gene has CDR1 MNHEY and CDR2 SVGEGT. The DNA for the CDR3 is TGTGCCAGCCGGGGATATAGCAATCAGCCCCAGCATTTT. Its protein product is CASRGYSNQPQHF.

The V call is TRBV7-2, the J call TRBJ2-5, with D perhaps being TRBD1 or TRBD2 (6 bases each). The V end was cut by 2 bases, the J end by 5 bases, with 9 bases between. Germline values: CDR1 SGHTA, CDR2 FQGNSA. The CDR3 length is 13 residues. Written as DNA, the CDR3 is TGTGCCAGCAGCTTATGGGGGGCCGAGACCCAGTACTTC. Its protein product is CASSLWGAETQYF.

In its sample, this clonotype was seen a few times. This chain joins TRBV9 and TRBJ2-4; D might be TRBD1 or TRBD2, each matching 5 bases. This CDR3 comprises 16 residues. Trimming took off 4 bases at V and 1 base at J, with 15 bases between the two ends. CDR1 and CDR2 from the germline V gene are SGDLS and YYNGEE. In DNA form, the CDR3 reads TGTGCCAGCAGCCCCAGAGGGGATTTGGCCAAAAACATTCAGTACTTC. It is translated as CASSPRGDLAKNIQYF.

The rearrangement uses TRBV15 and TRBJ2-3, with D possibly TRBD2 on 7 matching bases. Germline V lookup: CDR1 LNHNV, CDR2 YYDKDF (reference sequence). V was clipped by 0 bases and J by 4 bases, with 23 bases between them. CDR3 length equals 19 residues. DNA of the CDR3: TGTGCCACCAGCAGAGAAGGGCGGGGGCGCCAAAAGGCGGCAGATACGCAGTATTTT. Its translation: CATSREGRGRQKAADTQYF.

This clonotype was detected only a few times. The rearrangement links TRBV12-3 or TRBV12-4 to TRBJ2-2; unclear D gene. The CDR3 totals 11 residues. The V gene lost 3 bases and the J gene lost 7 bases, with 3 bases spanning the gap. The CDR3 nucleotides read TGTGCCAGCAGTTTCGACGGGGAGCTGTTTTTT. Translation gives CASSFDGELFF.

The V gene is TRBV12-3 or TRBV12-4, the J gene TRBJ2-3; no firm D call. V was pared by 3 bases and J by 0 bases, with 16 bases between. This CDR3 is 17 amino acids long. CDR3 protein: CASSLMVGRASTDTQYF. DNA for the CDR3: TGTGCCAGCAGTTTGATGGTAGGACGTGCTAGCACAGATACGCAGTATTTT.

This clonotype was found many times. This chain joins TRBV6-5 and TRBJ1-3; D call uncertain. V was trimmed by 0 bases and J by 0 bases, leaving 9 bases between them. The CDR3 totals 16 residues. Germline-derived CDR1 and CDR2 are MNHEY and SVGAGI. The CDR3 region has the DNA TGTGCCAGCAGTTACTCAGAGACGAACTCTGGAAACACCATATATTTT. This gives the protein CASSYSETNSGNTIYF.

This clonotype was detected many times. The V call is TRBV9, the J call TRBJ2-7, with D perhaps matching TRBD1 (6 bases). This CDR3 contains 14 residues. The V gene's germline CDR1 is SGDLS and CDR2 YYNGEE. The V and J ends lost 4 bases and 4 bases respectively, with 15 bases between them. CDR3 DNA sequence: TGTGCCAGCAGCCCACGAGGGGGATCTTACGAGCAGTACGTC. Its translation is CASSPRGGSYEQYV.

The chain has TRBV7-9 and TRBJ2-2; D not certain. The germline gives CDR1 SEHNR, CDR2 FQNEAQ (reference sequence). CDR3 length: 15 residues. The V gene lost 5 bases and the J gene lost 6 bases, with 16 bases spanning the gap. For the CDR3, the DNA is TGTGCCAGCAGCACCCAAAACGGGTGGTCCGGGGAGCTGTTTTTT. Its protein is CASSTQNGWSGELFF.

The chain links TRBV9 to TRBJ1-1; the match to TRBD1 covers 8 bases. The CDR3 loop spans 16 amino acids. J gave up 3 bases and V 7 bases, and 14 bases lay outside the gene matches. Germline-derived CDR1 and CDR2 are SGDLS and YYNGEE. The CDR3: CASVGGTGGPDTEAFF. CDR3 DNA sequence: TGTGCCAGCGTCGGGGGAACAGGGGGACCGGACACTGAAGCTTTCTTT.

The rearrangement links TRBV25-1 to TRBJ2-7; 7 bases map to TRBD1. V dropped 3 bases and J dropped 6; count of bases not matched to a gene: 5. CDR1 and CDR2 (germline): MGHDK, SYGVNS. The CDR3 spans 13 residues. The CDR3 nucleotides are TGTGCCAGCAGTGACAGGCCAGGGGGCGAGCAGTACGTC. It encodes CASSDRPGGEQYV.

The genes are TRBV14 and TRBJ2-7; D is perhaps TRBD1 (6 bases). The CDR3 is 14 amino acids. Germline CDR1 is SGHDN and CDR2 is FVKESK. Trimming pared 3 bases from V and 1 base from J, leaving 10 bases between. The CDR3 is CASSQFRGSYEQYF. Written as DNA, the CDR3 is TGTGCCAGCAGCCAGTTTAGGGGGTCCTACGAGCAGTACTTC.

The chain has TRBV20-1 and TRBJ2-7; a weak D match, TRBD1 (7 bases). V lost 6 bases and J 7 bases, leaving 19 bases between the germline ends. CDR1 and CDR2 from the germline V gene are DFQATT and SNEGSKA (reference sequence). The CDR3 runs to 13 residues. The DNA of the CDR3 is TGCAGTGCCCCGACAGGGCTCGGGGGTGAGCAGTACTTC. This gives the protein CSAPTGLGGEQYF.

This chain connects TRBV20-1 to TRBJ1-5, with 9 bases identical to TRBD1. CDR3 size: 15 residues. CDR1 is DFQATT and CDR2 is SNEGSKA in the germline V gene (reference sequence). V lost 2 bases, J lost 4 bases, and 6 bases stayed unmatched. The CDR3 coding sequence is TGCAGTGCTAGACTGGACAGGGGCCTTAATCAGCCCCAGCATTTT. Encoded protein: CSARLDRGLNQPQHF.

This clonotype has ten or more counts. The V and J genes are TRBV6-5 and TRBJ2-2, with 7 bases aligning to TRBD2. The germline V gene encodes CDR1 MNHEY and CDR2 SVGAGI. Trimming cost V 5 bases and J 6 bases; bases outside gene matches: 6. The CDR3 has 14 amino acids. CDR3 nucleotide sequence: TGTGCCAGCAGTACCCCAGCGGGGTCCGGGGAGCTGTTTTTT. As protein: CASSTPAGSGELFF.

This clonotype showed up just a few times. V and J are TRBV20-1 and TRBJ2-5, with D possibly TRBD2 on 6 matching bases. The germline V and J ends were trimmed by 4 bases and 1 base, with 13 bases remaining between them. This CDR3 has 14 amino acids. In germline, CDR1 is DFQATT, CDR2 SNEGSKA (reference sequence). The chain's CDR3 is CSAKQAGSQETQYF. Written as DNA, the CDR3 is TGCAGTGCTAAGCAAGCGGGCTCCCAAGAGACCCAGTACTTC.

In this sample, this clonotype turned up many times. The chain is built from TRBV10-3 and TRBJ1-1, with D perhaps TRBD1 (6 bases). This CDR3 is 16 amino acids long. Trimming stripped 3 bases from V and 1 base from J, with 15 bases between. Germline V lookup: CDR1 ENHRY, CDR2 SYGVKD. The CDR3 DNA reads as TGTGCCATCAGTGATTCCGTGAGACAGGCGAACACTGAAGCTTTCTTT. It yields the protein CAISDSVRQANTEAFF.

This clonotype came up many times. V and J are TRBV7-2 and TRBJ2-1; D may correspond to TRBD1 or TRBD2 (5 bases each). V was clipped by 1 base and J by 8 bases, with 12 bases between them. The germline CDR1 and CDR2 sequences are SGHTA and FQGNSA. The length of the CDR3 is 14 residues. The CDR3 is CASSLVGDVDEQFF. Written as DNA, the CDR3 is TGTGCCAGCAGCTTAGTGGGGGACGTGGATGAGCAGTTCTTC.